The 26 T cell receptor beta chains presented below share a single source sample, sequenced in a study of T cells in Graves' hyperthyroidism and ophthalmopathy. Researchers took RNA transcripts and amplified the TCR beta CDR3 regions from them. The HTBI primer set served for first-round RT-PCR of the TCR CDR3. MiXCR, run by TCRdb on the multiplex PCR reads, gives a single entry per CDR3 protein. The sample includes about 290,000 distinct CDR3 sequences, 16% of them seen just once. The sample consisted of blood. The receptors were sampled from a man aged 30 to 45 with Graves' hyperthyroidism.

This clonotype was seen at least ten times. The V gene is TRBV28, the J gene TRBJ2-1; no firm D call. V was clipped by 7 bases and J by 3 bases, with 10 bases between them. Germline CDR1 MDHEN, CDR2 SYDVKM. The CDR3 runs to 13 residues. Here the CDR3 reads CASTFGVYNEQFF. The CDR3 DNA reads TGTGCCAGCACCTTCGGTGTCTACAATGAGCAGTTCTTC. Drawing the rest from reference TRBV28 and TRBJ2-1, the complete variable domain is DVKVTQSSRYLVKRTGEKVFLECVQDMDHENMFWYRQDPGLGLRLIYFSYDVKMKEKGDIPEGYSVSREKKERFSLILESASTNQTSMYLCASTFGVYNEQFFGPGTRLTVL.

This clonotype appeared a few times. The genes are TRBV11-2 and TRBJ2-1; D possibly corresponds to TRBD1 (5 bases). The CDR3 has 17 residues. CDR1 and CDR2 (germline): SGHAT, FQNNGV. The V end lost 6 bases, the J end lost 0 bases, and 18 bases lay between the germline ends. CDR3 residues: CASSFRTFRTSYNEQFF. The CDR3 DNA sequence: TGTGCCAGCAGTTTCCGGACATTCCGCACCTCCTACAATGAGCAGTTCTTC.

This clonotype was seen ten or more times. The rearrangement joins TRBV28 to TRBJ2-2; TRBD2 might be the D (5 bases). Trimming took off 6 bases at V and 1 base at J, with 15 bases between the two ends. The germline CDR1 and CDR2 sequences are MDHEN and SYDVKM. CDR3 length: 16 residues. DNA of the CDR3: TGTGCCAGCAGGGGCGGACTTCTTTTGAACACCGGGGAGCTGTTTTTT. Protein sequence: CASRGGLLLNTGELFF.

This clonotype appeared many times. The chain links TRBV20-1 to TRBJ1-1; 9 positions match TRBD1. The V segment lost 2 bases and the J segment 1 base; nucleotides outside the gene matches: 5. This CDR3 is built from 15 residues. Germline-derived CDR1 and CDR2 are DFQATT and SNEGSKA (reference sequence). CDR3 in amino acids: CSARSAGQGNTEAFF. For the CDR3, the DNA is TGCAGTGCTAGATCCGCGGGACAGGGGAACACTGAAGCTTTCTTT.

This sequence joins TRBV7-3 and TRBJ2-3, with D possibly TRBD2 on 5 matching bases. The germline V and J ends were trimmed by 0 bases and 4 bases, with 11 bases remaining between them. This CDR3 contains 15 residues. Germline V gene data show CDR1 as SGHTA and CDR2 as FQGTGA. CDR3 bases: TGTGCCAGCAGCTTAACTTATGGACTGGCAGATACGCAGTATTTT. It encodes CASSLTYGLADTQYF. The variable domain in full, with the rest retrieved from reference TRBV7-3 and TRBJ2-3, is GAGVSQTPSNKVTEKGKYVELRCDPISGHTALYWYRQSLGQGPEFLIYFQGTGAADDSGLPNDRFFAVRPEGSVSTLKIQRTERGDSAVYLCASSLTYGLADTQYFGPGTRLTVL.

The V and J genes are TRBV7-2 and TRBJ1-2; D possibly corresponds to TRBD1 (6 bases). Germline V gene lookup returns CDR1 SGHTA and CDR2 FQGNSA. The CDR3 is made up of 13 amino acids. Between the trimmed V and J ends, which lost 8 bases and 2 bases, there was a span of 12 bases. For the CDR3, the DNA is TGTGCCAGCCGGACAGTCGGCAACTATGGCTACACCTTC. Amino acids: CASRTVGNYGYTF.

Ten or more counts support this clonotype. The rearrangement uses TRBV2 and TRBJ1-2, with D unclear. Deletions cut 0 bases from V and 4 bases from J, with 6 bases between. Germline V gene sequence: CDR1 SNHLY, CDR2 FYNNEI. The CDR3 spans 13 residues. The CDR3 loop reads CASSEAVPYGYTF. Here the CDR3 DNA reads TGTGCCAGCAGTGAAGCGGTACCCTATGGCTACACCTTC.

This clonotype was observed at least ten times. The chain links TRBV11-2 to TRBJ2-4; the D gene is possibly TRBD1 (6 bases). Between the trimmed V and J ends, which lost 3 bases and 4 bases, there was a span of 25 bases. The CDR3 runs to 19 residues. Germline V gene lookup returns CDR1 SGHAT and CDR2 FQNNGV. CDR3 bases: TGTGCCAGCAGCTTGGGTTACAGGGCGAGGGTGGAGTGGAAAAACATTCAGTACTTC. It is translated as CASSLGYRARVEWKNIQYF.

This clonotype appeared many times. The chain couples TRBV3-1 to TRBJ2-3, with 10 nucleotides matching TRBD2. V lost 8 bases, J lost 6 bases, and 5 bases stayed unmatched. The CDR3 is 13 residues long. Germline assignment: CDR1 LGHDT and CDR2 YNNKEL (reference sequence). CDR3 nucleotide sequence: TGTGCCAGCCAAGCGGGAGGGTTGGATACGCAGTATTTT. Residues: CASQAGGLDTQYF.

The rearrangement links TRBV6-1 to TRBJ2-1; D remains unclear. Trimming shortened V by 10 bases and J by 5 bases, and 18 bases separated the two germline ends. Per the germline V gene, CDR1 is MNHNS and CDR2 is SASEGT. This CDR3 comprises 14 residues. The CDR3 sequence is CATTPEVVDNEQFF. CDR3 coding DNA: TGTGCCACCACCCCCGAGGTGGTGGACAATGAGCAGTTCTTC.

The chain is built from TRBV6-5 and TRBJ2-2; a weak D match, TRBD2 (6 bases). Trimming shortened V by 0 bases and J by 4 bases, and 15 bases separated the two germline ends. This CDR3 spans 17 amino acids. CDR1 and CDR2 (germline): MNHEY, SVGAGI. The CDR3 reads CASSYSGPNGGTGELFF. CDR3 DNA: TGTGCCAGCAGTTACTCCGGCCCTAACGGGGGCACCGGGGAGCTGTTTTTT.

This clonotype was picked up many times. The DNA for the CDR3 is TGTGCCAGCAGCTGGAGGACTAGCGGGATTACAGATACGCAGTATTTT. Residues: CASSWRTSGITDTQYF. The genes are TRBV11-2 and TRBJ2-3; the match to TRBD2 covers 12 bases. After removal of 4 bases from V and 3 bases from J, the junction contained 5 bases not matched to a gene. The CDR3 runs to 16 residues. Germline assignment: CDR1 SGHAT and CDR2 FQNNGV.

V and J are TRBV5-6 and TRBJ1-2, with 11 nucleotides matching TRBD1. CDR3 size: 15 residues. With 4 bases clipped from V and 3 bases from J, the junction kept 5 bases outside the gene matches. The V gene's germline CDR1 is SGHDT and CDR2 YYEEEE. Here the CDR3 DNA reads TGTGCCAGCAGCCCGGGACAGGGGGAACACTATGGCTACACCTTC. Translating it yields CASSPGQGEHYGYTF.

This clonotype was seen more than once but under ten times. The genes are TRBV4-1 and TRBJ1-4; D gene ambiguous. The CDR3 length is 16 residues. V was cut by 1 base and J by 5 bases, with 14 bases left in between. The germline V gene has CDR1 MGHRA and CDR2 YSYEKL. DNA for the CDR3: TGCGCCAGCAGCCAAGTCCGGCCAATATGGAATGAAAAACTGTTTTTT. This translates into CASSQVRPIWNEKLFF.

The rearrangement uses TRBV5-4 and TRBJ1-1; D may be TRBD1 (5 bases). Germline V gene sequence: CDR1 SGHNT, CDR2 YYREEE (reference sequence). With 4 bases removed from V and 8 bases from J, the gap between germline ends came to 18 bases. The CDR3 is 14 residues long. In DNA form, the CDR3 reads TGTGCCAGCAGCCACATATTAAAAGACAGAGAAGCTTTCTTT. It codes for CASSHILKDREAFF. Supplemented by reference TRBV5-4 and TRBJ1-1, the full variable domain reads ETGVTQSPTHLIKTRGQQVTLRCSSQSGHNTVSWYQQALGQGPQFIFQYYREEENGRGNFPPRFSGLQFPNYSSELNVNALELDDSALYLCASSHILKDREAFFGQGTRLTVV.

This clonotype has at least ten counts. J is TRBJ1-2 and V is TRBV20-1; possible D gene TRBD1, 6 bases. The germline V gene encodes CDR1 DFQATT and CDR2 SNEGSKA (reference sequence). This CDR3 comprises 12 residues. Between the trimmed V and J ends, which lost 6 bases and 8 bases, there was a span of 16 bases. The CDR3 sequence: CSASDQGRGYTF. DNA for the CDR3: TGCAGTGCCTCAGACCAGGGGAGAGGCTACACCTTC.

This clonotype was recorded many times. The gene calls are TRBV29-1 and TRBJ2-5, with TRBD1 matching 9 bases. Unmatched junction bases numbered 8, after V lost 7 bases and J lost 5 bases. The germline CDR1 and CDR2 sequences are SQVTM and ANQGSEA. CDR3 size: 13 residues. The CDR3 DNA sequence: TGCAGCGGGCTACAGGGGGCGTCGGAGACCCAGTACTTC. Protein: CSGLQGASETQYF. Drawing the rest from reference TRBV29-1 and TRBJ2-5, the complete variable domain is SAVISQKPSRDICQRGTSLTIQCQVDSQVTMMFWYRQQPGQSLTLIATANQGSEATYESGFVIDKFPISRPNLTFSTLTVSNMSPEDSSIYLCSGLQGASETQYFGPGTRLLVL.

This clonotype was observed at least ten times. The chain is built from TRBV2 and TRBJ2-3; TRBD1 might be the D (5 bases). The CDR3 runs 12 residues. Germline CDR1 is SNHLY and CDR2 is FYNNEI. V was trimmed by 6 bases and J by 7 bases, leaving 11 bases between them. In DNA, the CDR3 is TGTGCCAGCAGCGGACAAGGAAATACGCAGTATTTT. This sequence encodes CASSGQGNTQYF.

This clonotype occurred many times. The J gene is TRBJ2-1, the V gene TRBV20-1; 7 bases align to TRBD2. The CDR3 spans 15 residues. V gave up 0 bases and J gave up 2 bases; unmatched junction bases: 4. The V gene's germline CDR1 is DFQATT and CDR2 SNEGSKA (reference sequence). The CDR3 sequence is CSARDQGGAYNEQFF. CDR3 DNA sequence: TGCAGTGCTAGAGACCAGGGAGGGGCCTACAATGAGCAGTTCTTC.

The V call is TRBV4-1, the J call TRBJ1-5; D not certain. The germline V gene has CDR1 MGHRA and CDR2 YSYEKL. Deletions cut 1 base from V and 9 bases from J, with 10 bases between. The CDR3 sequence is 13 residues long. The DNA for the CDR3 is TGCGCCAGCAGCCAAGGGAGACTTGTGCCCCAGCATTTT. Translating it yields CASSQGRLVPQHF.

This clonotype was detected only a few times. The CDR3 DNA reads TGCAGTGCCCCGGGGGCGGGCACAGATACGCAGTATTTT. It encodes CSAPGAGTDTQYF. The chain carries TRBV20-1 and TRBJ2-3; D is possibly TRBD1 or TRBD2 (6 bases each). The CDR3 has 13 amino acids. V was clipped by 6 bases and J by 1 base, with 11 bases between them. In germline, CDR1 is DFQATT, CDR2 SNEGSKA (reference sequence).

This chain joins TRBV19 and TRBJ2-1; no reliable D call. The ends were cut back, 10 bases at V and 8 bases at J, with 24 bases in the middle. Germline-derived CDR1 and CDR2 are LNHDA and SQIVND (reference sequence). This CDR3 is 15 amino acids long. Here the CDR3 reads CATRYKGGLGDEQFF. The CDR3 DNA follows: TGTGCCACCAGATATAAAGGTGGGTTAGGCGATGAGCAGTTCTTC.

V usage is TRBV6-5 and J usage is TRBJ2-4, with 8 bases fitting TRBD1. CDR3 length: 14 amino acids. J was trimmed by 9 bases and V by 4 bases; bases with no gene match: 8. Per germline, CDR1 MNHEY and CDR2 SVGAGI. The CDR3 DNA follows: TGTGCCAGCAGTTTGGACAGGGTGGCCCCCATTCAGTACTTC. Its translation: CASSLDRVAPIQYF.

The V gene is TRBV2, the J gene TRBJ1-5; 7 bases map to TRBD1. The germline V gene encodes CDR1 SNHLY and CDR2 FYNNEI. CDR3 length equals 14 residues. With V trimmed by 5 bases and J by 6 bases, 7 bases remained unmatched. CDR3: CASSYRGASQPQHF. In DNA form, the CDR3 reads TGTGCCAGCAGTTACAGGGGAGCAAGTCAGCCCCAGCATTTT.

The J gene is TRBJ2-2, the V gene TRBV20-1; TRBD2 matches 7 bases. The CDR3 contains 15 residues. Germline V gene data show CDR1 as DFQATT and CDR2 as SNEGSKA (reference sequence). This chain's CDR3 is CAHQRRESFTGELFF. The CDR3 nucleotides read TGCGCCCACCAAAGGCGGGAGAGCTTCACCGGGGAGCTGTTTTTT.

This clonotype was observed many times. The chain is built from TRBV5-1 and TRBJ2-3; 8 bases fit TRBD2. V lost 4 bases to trimming and J lost 4 bases; unmatched junction nucleotides: 11. Germline V lookup: CDR1 SGHRS, CDR2 YFSETQ. This CDR3 has 16 amino acids. CDR3: CASSPLGLAKSDTQYF. In nucleotides, the CDR3 is TGCGCCAGCAGCCCACTCGGACTAGCTAAGTCAGATACGCAGTATTTT.